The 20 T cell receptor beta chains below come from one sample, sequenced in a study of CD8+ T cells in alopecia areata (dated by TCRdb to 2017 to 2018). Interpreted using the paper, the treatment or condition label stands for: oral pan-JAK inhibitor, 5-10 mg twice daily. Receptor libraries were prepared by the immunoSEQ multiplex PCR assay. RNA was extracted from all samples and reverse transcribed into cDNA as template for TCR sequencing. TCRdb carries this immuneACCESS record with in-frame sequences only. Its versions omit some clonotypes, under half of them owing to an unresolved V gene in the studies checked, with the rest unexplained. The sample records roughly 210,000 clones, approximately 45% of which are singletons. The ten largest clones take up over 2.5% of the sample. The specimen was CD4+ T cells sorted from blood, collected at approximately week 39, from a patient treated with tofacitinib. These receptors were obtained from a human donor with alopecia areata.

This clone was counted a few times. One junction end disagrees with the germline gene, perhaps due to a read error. CDR3 protein: CASSPPGLAGVTYEQYF. The CDR3 region has the DNA TGTGCCAGCTCCCCACCGGGACTAGCGGGAGTCACCTACGAGCAGTACTTC. The J gene is TRBJ2-7, the V gene TRBV18; 14 bases are a match to TRBD2. This CDR3 spans 17 amino acids. The germline V gene has CDR1 KGHSH and CDR2 LQKENI.

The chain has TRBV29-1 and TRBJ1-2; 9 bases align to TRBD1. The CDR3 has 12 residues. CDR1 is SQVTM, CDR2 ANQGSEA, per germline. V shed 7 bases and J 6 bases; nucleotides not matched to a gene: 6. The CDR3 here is CSAITGGNGYTF. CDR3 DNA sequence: TGCAGCGCCATTACAGGGGGCAATGGCTACACCTTC.

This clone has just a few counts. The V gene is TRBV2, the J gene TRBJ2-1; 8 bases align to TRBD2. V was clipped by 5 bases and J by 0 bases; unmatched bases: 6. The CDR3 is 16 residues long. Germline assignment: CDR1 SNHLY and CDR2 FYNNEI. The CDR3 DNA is TGTGCCAGCAGTCCTTTAGCGGGAAGCTCCTACAATGAGCAGTTCTTC. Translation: CASSPLAGSSYNEQFF.

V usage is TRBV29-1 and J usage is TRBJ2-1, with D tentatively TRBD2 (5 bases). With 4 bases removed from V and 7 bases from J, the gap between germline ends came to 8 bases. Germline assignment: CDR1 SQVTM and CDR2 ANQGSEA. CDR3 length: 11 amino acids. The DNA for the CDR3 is TGCAGCGTTGGAAGAGGGAATGAGCAGTTCTTC. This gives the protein CSVGRGNEQFF.

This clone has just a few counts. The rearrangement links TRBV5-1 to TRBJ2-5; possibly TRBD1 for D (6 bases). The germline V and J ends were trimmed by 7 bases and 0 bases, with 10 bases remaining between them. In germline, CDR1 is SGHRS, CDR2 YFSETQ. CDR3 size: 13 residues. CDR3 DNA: TGCGCCAGCGGCGGACAGTACCAAGAGACCCAGTACTTC. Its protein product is CASGGQYQETQYF.

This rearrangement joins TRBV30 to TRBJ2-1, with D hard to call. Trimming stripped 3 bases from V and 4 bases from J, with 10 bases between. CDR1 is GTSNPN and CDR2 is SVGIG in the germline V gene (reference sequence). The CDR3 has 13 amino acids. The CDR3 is CAWSPDGYNEQFF. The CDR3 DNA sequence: TGTGCCTGGAGCCCCGACGGTTACAATGAGCAGTTCTTC.

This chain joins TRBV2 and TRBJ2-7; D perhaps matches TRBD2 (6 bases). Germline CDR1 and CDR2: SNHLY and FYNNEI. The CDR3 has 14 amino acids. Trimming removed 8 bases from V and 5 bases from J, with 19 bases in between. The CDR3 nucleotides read TGTGCCAGCGCCGGGGTGGGGAGGAGAGACGAGCAGTACTTC. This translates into CASAGVGRRDEQYF.

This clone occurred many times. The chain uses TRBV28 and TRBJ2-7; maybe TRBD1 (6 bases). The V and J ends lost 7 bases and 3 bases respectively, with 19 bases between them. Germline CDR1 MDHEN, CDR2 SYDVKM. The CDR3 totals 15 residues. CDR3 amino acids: CASTLSPRGNYEQYF. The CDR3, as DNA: TGTGCCAGCACCCTGTCCCCCAGGGGCAACTACGAGCAGTACTTC.

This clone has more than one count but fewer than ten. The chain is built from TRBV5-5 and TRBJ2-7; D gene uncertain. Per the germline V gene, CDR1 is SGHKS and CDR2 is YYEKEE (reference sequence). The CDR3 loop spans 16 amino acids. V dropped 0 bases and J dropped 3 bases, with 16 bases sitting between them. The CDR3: CASSLVVSLLFYEQYF. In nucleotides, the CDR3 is TGTGCCAGCAGCTTGGTGGTGAGCCTCCTCTTCTACGAGCAGTACTTC. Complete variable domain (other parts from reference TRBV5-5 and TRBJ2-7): DAGVTQSPTHLIKTRGQQVTLRCSPISGHKSVSWYQQVLGQGPQFIFQYYEKEERGRGNFPDRFSARQFPNYSSELNVNALLLGDSALYLCASSLVVSLLFYEQYFGPGTRLTVT.

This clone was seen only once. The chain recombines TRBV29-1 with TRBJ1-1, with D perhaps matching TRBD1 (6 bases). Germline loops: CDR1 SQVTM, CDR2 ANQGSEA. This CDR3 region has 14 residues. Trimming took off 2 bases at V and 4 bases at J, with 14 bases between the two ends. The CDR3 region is CSVEYAGAATEAFF. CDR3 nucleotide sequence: TGCAGCGTTGAATACGCAGGGGCAGCCACTGAAGCTTTCTTT.

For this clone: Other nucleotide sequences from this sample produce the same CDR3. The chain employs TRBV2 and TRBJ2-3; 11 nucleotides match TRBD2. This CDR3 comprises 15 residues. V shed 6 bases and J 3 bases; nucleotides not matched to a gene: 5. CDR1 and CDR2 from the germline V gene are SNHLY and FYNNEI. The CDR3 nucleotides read TGTGCCAGCAGCGTAGCGGGAGGGCCTACAGATACGCAGTATTTT. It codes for CASSVAGGPTDTQYF.

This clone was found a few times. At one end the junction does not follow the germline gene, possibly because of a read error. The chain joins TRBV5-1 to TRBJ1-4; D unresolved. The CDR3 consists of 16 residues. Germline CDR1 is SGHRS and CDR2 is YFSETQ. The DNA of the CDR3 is TGCGCCAGCAGCTCCCGGAGAGCAGCAACAAATGAAAAACTGTTTTTT. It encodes CASSSRRAATNEKLFF.

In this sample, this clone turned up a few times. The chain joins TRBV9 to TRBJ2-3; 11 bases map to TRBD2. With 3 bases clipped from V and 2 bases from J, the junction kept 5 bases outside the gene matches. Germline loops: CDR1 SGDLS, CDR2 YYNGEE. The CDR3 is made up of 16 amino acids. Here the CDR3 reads CASSGRGLADTDTQYF. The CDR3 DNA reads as TGTGCCAGCAGCGGACGGGGACTAGCGGACACAGATACGCAGTATTTT.

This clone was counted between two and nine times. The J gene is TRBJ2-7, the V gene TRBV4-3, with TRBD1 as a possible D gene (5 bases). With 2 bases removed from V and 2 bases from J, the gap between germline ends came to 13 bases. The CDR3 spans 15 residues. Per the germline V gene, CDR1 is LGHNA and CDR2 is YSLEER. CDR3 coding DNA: TGCGCCAGCAGCCAATCAGCCAGGGTTCCCTACGAGCAGTACTTC. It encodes CASSQSARVPYEQYF.

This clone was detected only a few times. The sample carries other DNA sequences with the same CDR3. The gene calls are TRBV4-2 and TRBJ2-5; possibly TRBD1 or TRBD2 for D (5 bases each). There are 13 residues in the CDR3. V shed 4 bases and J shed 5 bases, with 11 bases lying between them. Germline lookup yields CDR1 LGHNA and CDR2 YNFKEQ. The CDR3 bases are TGTGCCAGCAGCCTCAGAGGGGACGAGACCCAGTACTTC. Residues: CASSLRGDETQYF.

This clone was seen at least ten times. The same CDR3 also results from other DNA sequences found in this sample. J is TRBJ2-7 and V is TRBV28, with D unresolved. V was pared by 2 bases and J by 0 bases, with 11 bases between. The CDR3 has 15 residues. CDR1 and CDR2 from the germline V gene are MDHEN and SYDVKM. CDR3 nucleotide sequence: TGTGCCAGCAGTTTAACCCCCAGGTCCTCCTACGAGCAGTACTTC. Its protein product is CASSLTPRSSYEQYF.

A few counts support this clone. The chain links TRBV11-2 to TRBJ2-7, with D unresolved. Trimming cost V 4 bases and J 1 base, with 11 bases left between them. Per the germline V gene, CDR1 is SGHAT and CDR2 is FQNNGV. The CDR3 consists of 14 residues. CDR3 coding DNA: TGTGCCAGCAGCTCGCTCAGGTGGTCCTACGAGCAGTACTTC. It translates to CASSSLRWSYEQYF.

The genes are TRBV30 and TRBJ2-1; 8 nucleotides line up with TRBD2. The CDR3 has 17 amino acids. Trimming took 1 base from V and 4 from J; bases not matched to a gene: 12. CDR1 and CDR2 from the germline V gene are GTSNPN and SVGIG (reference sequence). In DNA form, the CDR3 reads TGTGCCTGGAGTGCACTCCCCGGGAGGGGAGTTTACAATGAGCAGTTCTTC. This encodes CAWSALPGRGVYNEQFF.

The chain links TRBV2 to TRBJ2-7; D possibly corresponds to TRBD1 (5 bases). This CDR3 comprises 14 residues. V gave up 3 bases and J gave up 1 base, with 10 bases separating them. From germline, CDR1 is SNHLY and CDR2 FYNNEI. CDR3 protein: CASSDRGVSYEQYF. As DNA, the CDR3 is TGTGCCAGCAGTGATAGGGGTGTATCCTACGAGCAGTACTTC. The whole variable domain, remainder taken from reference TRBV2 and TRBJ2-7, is EPEVTQTPSHQVTQMGQEVILRCVPISNHLYFYWYRQILGQKVEFLVSFYNNEISEKSEIFDDQFSVERPDGSNFTLKIRSTKLEDSAMYFCASSDRGVSYEQYFGPGTRLTVT.

The DNA for the CDR3 is TGTGCCTGGAATCCGGACAGGGTGTCCAATGAGCAGTTCTTC. Its translation: CAWNPDRVSNEQFF. The chain recombines TRBV30 with TRBJ2-1; 8 nucleotides line up with TRBD1. CDR3 length: 14 amino acids. Germline lookup yields CDR1 GTSNPN and CDR2 SVGIG (reference sequence). The junction had 8 bases not matched to a gene; V was cut back by 4 bases and J by 6 bases.